This TCR beta chain was retrieved from a study of technical replicates of blood from several donors. The V segment lost 2 bases and the J segment 1 base; nucleotides outside the gene matches: 4. The germline V gene encodes CDR1 MNHEY and CDR2 SMNVEV (reference sequence). The CDR3 runs to 16 residues. This clone was seen a single time. Profiling relied on immunoSEQ multiplex PCR, and the TCRdb table lists in-frame clones only, not all of them. The sample contains 60,000 to 90,000 clones, 95% to 97% of which appear only once. The chain carries TRBV27 and TRBJ2-2; 7 nucleotides agree with TRBD2. Material: T cells isolated from PBMCs. The receptor comes from a human donor in good health. In DNA, the CDR3 is TGTGCCAGCAGTTTAATTTCTAGCGGGAACACCGGGGAGCTGTTTTTT. It translates to CASSLISSGNTGELFF.